The rows below give T cell receptor beta chains drawn from one sample of a study of graft-versus-host responses after intestinal transplantation. Generated by immunoSEQ multiplex PCR, the TCRdb table keeps only in-frame clones and is missing some. The sample includes more than 30,000 clones, roughly 87% seen only once; the top ten take more than 15%. The sequencing used ileum tissue, collected almost 210 days after intestinal transplant. These receptors came from a human patient who received an intestinal transplant, so some T cells may come from the graft donor. CDR3s include the opening cysteine and the closing phenylalanine or tryptophan. A D gene is named only where the DNA matches it firmly. Not all rows give a size; the values are once, few, many and, for expanded clones, a class.

TRBV16	TRBJ2-7	once	.	14	CASSQSRISYEQYF	TGTGCCAGCAGCCAATCGCGGATTTCCTACGAGCAGTACTTC
TRBV7-6	TRBJ2-7	.	.	13	CASSSGMSYEQYF	TGTGCCAGCAGCTCCGGGATGTCCTACGAGCAGTACTTC
TRBV19	TRBJ2-7	.	.	14	CASSNPVGGYEQYF	TGTGCCAGTAGTAACCCGGTGGGGGGCTACGAGCAGTACTTC
TRBV9	TRBJ2-3	.	.	15	CASSVGWGSTDTQYF	TGTGCCAGCAGCGTAGGGTGGGGAAGCACAGATACGCAGTATTTT
TRBV7-9	TRBJ2-5	.	.	12	CASRLGQETQYF	TGTGCCAGCAGGTTGGGCCAAGAGACCCAGTACTTC
TRBV6-7	TRBJ1-6	.	TRBD1	20	CASSYTFWQGALSYNSPLHF	TGTGCCAGCAGTTACACTTTCTGGCAGGGGGCCCTCTCCTATAATTCACCCCTCCACTTT
TRBV5-1	TRBJ2-1	.	TRBD1	15	CASSQGQGASNEQFF	TGCGCCAGCAGCCAGGGACAGGGGGCTTCCAATGAGCAGTTCTTC
TRBV5-1	TRBJ2-7	.	.	12	CASSLSGDEQYF	TGCGCCAGCAGCTTGTCGGGCGACGAGCAGTACTTC
TRBV20-1	TRBJ2-7	.	.	10	CSASTRTVYF	TGCAGTGCTAGTACTCGGACTGTGTACTTC
TRBV4-1	TRBJ2-2	.	.	16	CASSPPGRTYTGELFF	TGCGCCAGCAGCCCACCCGGACGGACCTACACCGGGGAGCTGTTTTTT
TRBV28	TRBJ2-3	.	TRBD2	12	CASSPSGDTQYF	TGTGCCAGCAGCCCTAGCGGAGATACGCAGTATTTT
TRBV7-3	TRBJ1-4	.	.	13	CASSRGPNEKLFF	TGTGCCAGCTCTCGGGGCCCAAATGAAAAACTGTTTTTT
TRBV10-2	TRBJ2-1	.	.	13	CASSEPLLYEQFF	TGCGCCAGCAGTGAGCCCCTCTTGTATGAGCAGTTCTTC
TRBV4-1	TRBJ2-3	once	TRBD2	15	CASSQTSGGADTQYF	TGCGCCAGCAGCCAGACTAGCGGGGGGGCAGATACGCAGTATTTT
TRBV13	TRBJ2-1	.	.	13	CASSSLRDYEQFF	TGTGCCAGCAGCTCCCTCCGGGACTATGAGCAGTTCTTC
TRBV2	TRBJ2-2	.	TRBD2	15	CASTGLAGNTGELFF	TGTGCCAGCACCGGGCTAGCGGGGAACACCGGGGAGCTGTTTTTT
TRBV27	TRBJ1-1	.	TRBD1	9	CAGQAKAFF	TGTGCCGGACAGGCGAAAGCTTTCTTT
TRBV27	TRBJ2-7	once	TRBD1	14	CASAPGQGPYEQYF	TGTGCCAGCGCCCCGGGACAGGGCCCCTACGAGCAGTACTTC
TRBV7-8	TRBJ1-3	.	.	15	CASSLGTTSGNTIYF	TGTGCCAGCAGCTTAGGGACAACCTCTGGAAACACCATATATTTT
TRBV9	TRBJ2-7	.	.	14	CASSADPSSYEQYF	TGTGCCAGCAGCGCCGACCCTAGCTCCTACGAGCAGTACTTC
TRBV7-2	TRBJ1-1	.	.	14	CASSPQRYYTEAFF	TGTGCCAGCAGCCCCCAAAGGTACTACACTGAAGCTTTCTTT
TRBV10-3	TRBJ2-7	once	.	15	CAISSGTASSYEQYF	TGTGCCATCTCCTCCGGGACGGCGAGCTCCTACGAGCAGTACTTC
TRBV5-1	TRBJ2-2	.	.	15	CASSFLGAGTGELFF	TGCGCCAGCAGCTTTCTGGGGGCCGGGACCGGGGAGCTGTTTTTT